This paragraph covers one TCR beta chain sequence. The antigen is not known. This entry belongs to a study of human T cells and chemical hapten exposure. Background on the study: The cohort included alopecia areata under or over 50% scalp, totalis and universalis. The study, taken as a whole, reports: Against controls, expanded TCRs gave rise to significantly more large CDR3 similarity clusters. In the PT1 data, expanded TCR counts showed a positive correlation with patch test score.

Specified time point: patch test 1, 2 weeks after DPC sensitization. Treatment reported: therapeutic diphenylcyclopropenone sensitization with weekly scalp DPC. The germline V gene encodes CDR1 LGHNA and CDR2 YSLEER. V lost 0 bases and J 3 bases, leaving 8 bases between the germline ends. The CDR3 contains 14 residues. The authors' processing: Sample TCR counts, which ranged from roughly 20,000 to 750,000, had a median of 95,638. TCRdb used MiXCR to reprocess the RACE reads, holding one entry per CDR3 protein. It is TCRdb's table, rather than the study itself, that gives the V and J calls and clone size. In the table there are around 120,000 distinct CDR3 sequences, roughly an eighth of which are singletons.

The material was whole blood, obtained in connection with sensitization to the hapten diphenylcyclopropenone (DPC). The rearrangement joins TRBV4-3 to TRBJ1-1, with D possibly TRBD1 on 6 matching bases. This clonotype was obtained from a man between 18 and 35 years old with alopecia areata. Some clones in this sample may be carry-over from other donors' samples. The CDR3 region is CASSQDQGHTEAFF. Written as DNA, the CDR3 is TGCGCCAGCAGCCAAGATCAGGGGCACACTGAAGCTTTCTTT.